These T cell receptor beta chains were read from a single sample in a study of vaccination and CD4 T cells after COVID-19. These receptors' antigens are unknown. TCRdb reanalysed the PCR reads using MiXCR and keeps one entry per CDR3 protein. The sample holds approximately 14,000 distinct CDR3 sequences, 25% to 35% seen once. Material for sequencing was cultured CD4+ T cells from blood. These receptor sequences come from a human donor with COVID-19. CDR3s include the opening cysteine and the closing phenylalanine or tryptophan. The D gene is left open where the match is weak. The size of a clone is reported for some rows only, either as once, few or many, or as a class for expanded clones.

cdr3_length | j_call | clone_size | v_call | d_call | cdr3_nt | cdr3_aa
15 | TRBJ2-2 | . | TRBV5-1 | TRBD1 | TGCGCCAGCAGCTACAGGGGGCTCGGATCCGGGGAGCTGTTTTTT | CASSYRGLGSGELFF
12 | TRBJ1-1 | few | TRBV27 | . | TGTGCCAGCAGTCACCCAGGGGTGGAGGCTTTCTTT | CASSHPGVEAFF
15 | TRBJ1-6 | . | TRBV20-1 | TRBD1 | TGCAGTGCCGAGCCCCAGGGGGGTGATAATTCACCCCTCCACTTT | CSAEPQGGDNSPLHF
16 | TRBJ1-6 | few | TRBV4-1 | . | TGCGCCAGCAGCCAAGTGGGCAGGGTCGATAATTCACCCCTCCACTTT | CASSQVGRVDNSPLHF
15 | TRBJ1-5 | . | TRBV7-2 | TRBD1 | TGTGTCAGCAGCCTCGACAGGGGGCAGGATCAGCCCCAGCATTTT | CVSSLDRGQDQPQHF
12 | TRBJ1-1 | few | TRBV14 | . | TGTGCCAGCAGCCTTCAGGGATTTGAAGCTTTCTTT | CASSLQGFEAFF
16 | TRBJ2-2 | . | TRBV9 | . | TGTGCCAGCAGCGTACTCTCCACGACACAAACCGGGGAGCTGTTTTTT | CASSVLSTTQTGELFF
14 | TRBJ1-3 | few | TRBV2 | . | TGTGCCAGCATATACGGGAGCTCTGGAAACACCATATATTTT | CASIYGSSGNTIYF
16 | TRBJ1-6 | few | TRBV5-4 | . | TGTGCCAGCAGCTCGAATCCGACAGGAAGGGGGTCACCCCTCCACTTT | CASSSNPTGRGSPLHF
14 | TRBJ2-5 | . | TRBV18 | . | TGTGCCAGCTCACCACCCGGGACCCGGGGGACCCAGTACTTC | CASSPPGTRGTQYF
15 | TRBJ1-2 | once | TRBV9 | TRBD1 | TGTGCCAGCAGCCGCAACACAGGGGGCTACTATGGCTACACCTTC | CASSRNTGGYYGYTF
15 | TRBJ2-5 | . | TRBV20-1 | TRBD1 | TGCAGTGCTAGACTGTTGCTGGGACAGGGAGAGACCCAGTACTTC | CSARLLLGQGETQYF
13 | TRBJ1-4 | . | TRBV11-2 | TRBD1 | TGTGCCAGCAGTCGGGACAGGGTTGAAAAACTGTTTTTT | CASSRDRVEKLFF
12 | TRBJ1-5 | few | TRBV11-3 | . | TGTGCCAGCAGCTCCCAGGACGGTCCCCAGCATTTT | CASSSQDGPQHF
15 | TRBJ2-5 | few | TRBV18 | . | TGTGCCAGCTCACGGACGGGCGTCCCGCCAGAGACCCAGTACTTC | CASSRTGVPPETQYF
14 | TRBJ2-7 | . | TRBV7-9 | TRBD1 | TGTGCCAGCAGCTTGGGACAGGGTATCCACGAGCAGTACTTC | CASSLGQGIHEQYF
13 | TRBJ2-5 | . | TRBV10-2 | TRBD1 | TGCGCCAGCCCGGGACAGGGGTGGGAGACCCAGTACTTC | CASPGQGWETQYF
11 | TRBJ1-2 | . | TRBV7-9 | TRBD1 | TGTGCCAGCAGCACAGTAAGGGGGCTCACCTTC | CASSTVRGLTF
13 | TRBJ2-7 | once | TRBV5-1 | . | TGCGCCAGCAGCTTGGTGGACGGGTACGAGCAGTACTTC | CASSLVDGYEQYF
14 | TRBJ1-5 | few | TRBV24-1 | . | TGTGCCACCAGTCTGCAGGGAGGTACTCAGCCCCAGCATTTT | CATSLQGGTQPQHF
15 | TRBJ2-7 | . | TRBV6-1 | . | TGTGCCAGCAGCTCTCCACTCAGGGATTCCTACGAGCAGTACTTC | CASSSPLRDSYEQYF
14 | TRBJ1-6 | . | TRBV6-2/TRBV6-3 | TRBD1 | TGTGCCAGCAGGAGGCCAGGGGGGAGGCCACCCCTCCACTTT | CASRRPGGRPPLHF
16 | TRBJ1-1 | few | TRBV29-1 | . | TGCAGCGTTGAAGATCATGGGGCCGCCGGGAACACTGAAGCTTTCTTT | CSVEDHGAAGNTEAFF
17 | TRBJ2-7 | few | TRBV20-1 | . | TGCAGTGCCTATAAAGGGGTGATAACCACCAGCTCCTACGAGCAGTACTTC | CSAYKGVITTSSYEQYF
13 | TRBJ1-2 | . | TRBV28 | . | TGTGCCAGCAGTTTAAGCTTAAACTATGGCTACACCTTC | CASSLSLNYGYTF
15 | TRBJ1-2 | few | TRBV6-1 | TRBD1 | TGTGCCAGCAAGAAACACGGGACAGATAACTATGGCTACACCTTC | CASKKHGTDNYGYTF
12 | TRBJ1-2 | few | TRBV19 | . | TGTGCCAGTAGGCCGACAGTTTATGGCTACACCTTC | CASRPTVYGYTF
15 | TRBJ2-5 | . | TRBV6-1 | TRBD1 | TGTGCCAGCACCCGGACAGGGGGCTTAGAGGAGACCCAGTACTTC | CASTRTGGLEETQYF
15 | TRBJ1-5 | few | TRBV19 | . | TGTGCCAGTAGTATAGGTTTGGGGGACAATCAGCCCCAGCATTTT | CASSIGLGDNQPQHF
14 | TRBJ2-7 | few | TRBV7-2 | . | TGTGCCAGCAGCTCGCCCGGGATGGCCCACGAGCAGTACTTC | CASSSPGMAHEQYF
17 | TRBJ2-2 | . | TRBV12-3/TRBV12-4 | TRBD2 | TGTGCCAGCAGTTTAAGGGCCCGGGGGGGCCTCACCGGGGAGCTGTTTTTT | CASSLRARGGLTGELFF
18 | TRBJ2-3 | . | TRBV19 | . | TGTGCCAGTAGTATAGGGACTGGGCGCAGGACCAGCACAGATACGCAGTATTTT | CASSIGTGRRTSTDTQYF
19 | TRBJ1-5 | few | TRBV20-1 | TRBD1 | TGCAGTGCCCTGGCAACCGGGACAGGGCGAAGGGGGAACAATCAGCCCCAGCATTTT | CSALATGTGRRGNNQPQHF
16 | TRBJ2-3 | . | TRBV19 | TRBD2 | TGTGCCAGTAGTATCGGGACTAGTAGGTGGGAGGATACGCAGTATTTT | CASSIGTSRWEDTQYF
16 | TRBJ2-5 | few | TRBV27 | TRBD2 | TGTGCCAGCACGGGACTAGCGGGGCGGAACGCAGGGACCCAGTACTTC | CASTGLAGRNAGTQYF
15 | TRBJ1-3 | few | TRBV19 | TRBD1 | TGTGCCACCTCGGGACAGGGAAGCTCTGGAAACACCATATATTTT | CATSGQGSSGNTIYF